This T cell receptor (beta chain) appears in the sequencing data of a study of siplizumab effects on memory and regulatory T cells. Trimming took 5 bases from V and 4 from J; bases not matched to a gene: 12. The CDR3 is 17 amino acids. The germline CDR1 and CDR2 sequences are WSHSY and SAAADI. The method was immunoSEQ multiplex PCR; TCRdb's version includes in-frame clones alone and lacks a portion of them. This table holds more than 85,000 clones, 90% to 95% found once. This chain uses TRBV10-2 with TRBJ2-7; 12 bases fit TRBD2. The clonotype originates from a human donor in good health. The material sequenced was Tregs sorted from blood. The CDR3 loop reads CASSPLAGGPVRYEQYF. CDR3 coding DNA: TGCGCCAGCAGTCCCCTAGCGGGAGGGCCGGTTCGGTACGAGCAGTACTTC.